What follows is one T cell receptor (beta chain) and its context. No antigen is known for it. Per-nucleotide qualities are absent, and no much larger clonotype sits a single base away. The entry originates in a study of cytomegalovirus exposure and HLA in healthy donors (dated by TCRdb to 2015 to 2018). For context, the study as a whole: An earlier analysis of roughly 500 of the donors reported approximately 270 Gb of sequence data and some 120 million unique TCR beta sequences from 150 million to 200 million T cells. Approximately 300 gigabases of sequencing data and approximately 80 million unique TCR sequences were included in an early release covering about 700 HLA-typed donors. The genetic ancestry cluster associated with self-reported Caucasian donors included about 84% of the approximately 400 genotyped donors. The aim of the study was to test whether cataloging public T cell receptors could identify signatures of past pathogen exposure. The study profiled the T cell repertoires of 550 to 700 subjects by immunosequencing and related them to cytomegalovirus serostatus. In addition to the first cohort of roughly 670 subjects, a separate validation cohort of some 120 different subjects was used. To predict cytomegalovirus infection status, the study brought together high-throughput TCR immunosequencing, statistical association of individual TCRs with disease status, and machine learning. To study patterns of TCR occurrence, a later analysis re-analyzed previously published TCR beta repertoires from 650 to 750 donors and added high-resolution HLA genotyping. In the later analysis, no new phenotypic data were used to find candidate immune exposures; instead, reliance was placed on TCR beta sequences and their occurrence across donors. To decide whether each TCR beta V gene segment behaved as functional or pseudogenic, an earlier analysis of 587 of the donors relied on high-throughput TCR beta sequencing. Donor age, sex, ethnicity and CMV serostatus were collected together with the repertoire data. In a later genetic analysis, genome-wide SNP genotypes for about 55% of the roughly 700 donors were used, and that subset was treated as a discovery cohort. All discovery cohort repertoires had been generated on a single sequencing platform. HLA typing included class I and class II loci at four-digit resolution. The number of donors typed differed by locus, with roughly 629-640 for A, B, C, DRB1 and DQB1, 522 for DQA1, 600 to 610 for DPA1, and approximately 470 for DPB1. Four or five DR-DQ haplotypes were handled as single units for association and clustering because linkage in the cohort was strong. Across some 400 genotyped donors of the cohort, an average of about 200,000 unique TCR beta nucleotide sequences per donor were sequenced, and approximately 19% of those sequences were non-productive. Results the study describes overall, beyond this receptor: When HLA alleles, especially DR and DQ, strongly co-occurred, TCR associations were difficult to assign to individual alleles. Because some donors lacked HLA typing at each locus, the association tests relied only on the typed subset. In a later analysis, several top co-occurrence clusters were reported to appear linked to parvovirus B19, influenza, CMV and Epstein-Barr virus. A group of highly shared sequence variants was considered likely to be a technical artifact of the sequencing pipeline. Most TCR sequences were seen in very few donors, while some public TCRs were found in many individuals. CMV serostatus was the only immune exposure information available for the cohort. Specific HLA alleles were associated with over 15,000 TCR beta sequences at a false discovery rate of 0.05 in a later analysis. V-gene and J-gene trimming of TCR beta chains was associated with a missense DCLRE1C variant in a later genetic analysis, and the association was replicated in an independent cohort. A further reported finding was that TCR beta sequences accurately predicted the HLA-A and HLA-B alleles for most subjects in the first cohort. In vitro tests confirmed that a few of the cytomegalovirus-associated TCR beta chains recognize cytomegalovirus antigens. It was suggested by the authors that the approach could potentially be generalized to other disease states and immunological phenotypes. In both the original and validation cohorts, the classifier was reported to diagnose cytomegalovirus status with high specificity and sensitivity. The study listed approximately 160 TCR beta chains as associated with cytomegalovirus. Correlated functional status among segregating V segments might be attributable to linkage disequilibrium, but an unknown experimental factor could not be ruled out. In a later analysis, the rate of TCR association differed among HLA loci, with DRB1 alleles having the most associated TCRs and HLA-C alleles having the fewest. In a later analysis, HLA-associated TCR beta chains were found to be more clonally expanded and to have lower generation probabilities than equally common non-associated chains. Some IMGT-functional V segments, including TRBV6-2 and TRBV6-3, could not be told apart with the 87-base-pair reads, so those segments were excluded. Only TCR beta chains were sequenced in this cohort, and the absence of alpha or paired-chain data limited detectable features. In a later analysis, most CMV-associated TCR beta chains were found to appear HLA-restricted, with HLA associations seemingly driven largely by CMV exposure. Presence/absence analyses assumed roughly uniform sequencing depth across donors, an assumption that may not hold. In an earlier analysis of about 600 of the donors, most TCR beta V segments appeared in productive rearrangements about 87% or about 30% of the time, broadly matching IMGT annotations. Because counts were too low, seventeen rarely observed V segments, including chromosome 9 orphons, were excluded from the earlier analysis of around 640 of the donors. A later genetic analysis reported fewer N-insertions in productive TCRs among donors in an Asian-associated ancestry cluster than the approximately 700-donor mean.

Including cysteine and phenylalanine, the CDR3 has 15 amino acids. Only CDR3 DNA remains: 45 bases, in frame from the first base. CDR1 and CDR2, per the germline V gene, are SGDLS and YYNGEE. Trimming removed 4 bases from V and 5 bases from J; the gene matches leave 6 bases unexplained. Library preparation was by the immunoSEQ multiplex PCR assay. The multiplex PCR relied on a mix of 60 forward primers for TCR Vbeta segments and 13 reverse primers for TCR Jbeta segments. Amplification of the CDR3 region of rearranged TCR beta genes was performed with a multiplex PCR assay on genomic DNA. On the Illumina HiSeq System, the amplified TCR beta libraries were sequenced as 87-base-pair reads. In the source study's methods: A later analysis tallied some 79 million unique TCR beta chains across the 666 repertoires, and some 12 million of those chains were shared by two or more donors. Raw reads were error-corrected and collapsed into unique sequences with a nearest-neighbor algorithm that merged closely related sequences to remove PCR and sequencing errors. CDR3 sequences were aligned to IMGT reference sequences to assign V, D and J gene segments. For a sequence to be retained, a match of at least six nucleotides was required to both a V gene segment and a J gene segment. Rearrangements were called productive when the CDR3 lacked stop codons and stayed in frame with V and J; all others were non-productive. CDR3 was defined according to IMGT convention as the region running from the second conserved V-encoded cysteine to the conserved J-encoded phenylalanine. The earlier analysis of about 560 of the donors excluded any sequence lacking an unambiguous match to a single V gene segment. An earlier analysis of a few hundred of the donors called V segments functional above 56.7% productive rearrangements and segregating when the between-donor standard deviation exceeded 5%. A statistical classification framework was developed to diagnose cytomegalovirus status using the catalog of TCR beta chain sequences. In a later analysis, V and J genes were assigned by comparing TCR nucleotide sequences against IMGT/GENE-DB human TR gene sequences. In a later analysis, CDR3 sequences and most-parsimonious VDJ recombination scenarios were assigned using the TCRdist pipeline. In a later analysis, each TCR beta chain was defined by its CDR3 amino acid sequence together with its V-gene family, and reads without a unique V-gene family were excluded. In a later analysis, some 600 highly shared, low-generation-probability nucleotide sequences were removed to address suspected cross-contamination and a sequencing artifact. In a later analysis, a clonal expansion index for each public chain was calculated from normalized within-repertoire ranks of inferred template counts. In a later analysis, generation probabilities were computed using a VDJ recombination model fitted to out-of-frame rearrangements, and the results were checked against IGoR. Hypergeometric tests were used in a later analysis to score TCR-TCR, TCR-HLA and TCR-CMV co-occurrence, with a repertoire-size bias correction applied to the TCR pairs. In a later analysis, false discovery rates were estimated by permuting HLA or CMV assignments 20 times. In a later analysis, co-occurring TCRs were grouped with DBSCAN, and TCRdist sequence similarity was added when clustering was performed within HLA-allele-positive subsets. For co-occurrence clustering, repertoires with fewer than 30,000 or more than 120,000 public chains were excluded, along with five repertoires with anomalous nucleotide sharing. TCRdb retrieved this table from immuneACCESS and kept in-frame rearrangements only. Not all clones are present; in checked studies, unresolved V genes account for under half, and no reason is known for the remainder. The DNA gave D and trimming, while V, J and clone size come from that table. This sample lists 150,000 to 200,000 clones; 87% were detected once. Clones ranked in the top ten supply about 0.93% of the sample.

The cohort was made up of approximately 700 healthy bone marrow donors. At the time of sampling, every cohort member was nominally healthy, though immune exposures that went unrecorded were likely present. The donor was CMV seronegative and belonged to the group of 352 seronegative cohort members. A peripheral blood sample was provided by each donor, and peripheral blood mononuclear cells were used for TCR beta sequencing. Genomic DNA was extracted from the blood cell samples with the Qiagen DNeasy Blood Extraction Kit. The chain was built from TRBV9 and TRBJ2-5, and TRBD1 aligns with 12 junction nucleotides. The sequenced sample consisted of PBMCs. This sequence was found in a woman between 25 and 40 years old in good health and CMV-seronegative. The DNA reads TGTGCCAGCAGCCCGGGGACAGGGGGCACGGAGACCCAGTACTTC. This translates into CASSPGTGGTETQYF.